These 6 T cell receptor beta chains were all obtained from the same sample, sequenced in a study of shared clonotypes between healthy human individuals. Measured with immunoSEQ multiplex PCR; TCRdb has only the in-frame clones, and not every one. This table has some 1 million clones, 60% to 80% appearing once. The source material was memory CD4+ T cells sorted from blood. The subset: CD45RA-negative fraction. Source of these receptors: a man between 18 and 29 years old in good health.

V is TRBV21-1 and J is TRBJ2-7; whether TRBD1, the table's D call, matches the DNA was not checked. TRBV21-1 is a pseudogene segment. The CDR3 is 19 amino acids. The CDR3 region is CASSKSTGQGSRTTYEQYF. The CDR3 nucleotides are TGTGCCAGCAGCAAATCAACGGGACAGGGGTCCCGTACCACCTACGAGCAGTACTTC.

The chain links TRBV10-3 to TRBJ1-1; no clear D. Germline V gene data show CDR1 as ENHRY and CDR2 as SYGVKD. V gave up 4 bases and J gave up 1 base, with 7 bases separating them. The CDR3 contains 13 residues. The DNA of the CDR3 is TGTGCCATCAGTGGGAATGGGAACACTGAAGCTTTCTTT. Protein product: CAISGNGNTEAFF.

This clone was seen just once. The chain combines TRBV5-6 with TRBJ2-7, with 7 bases aligning to TRBD1. CDR1 is SGHDT and CDR2 is YYEEEE in the germline V gene. The CDR3 is 15 residues long. J was trimmed by 2 bases and V by 0 bases; bases with no gene match: 5. The CDR3 loop is CASSLDEGAAYEQYF. The CDR3 nucleotides are TGTGCCAGCAGCTTGGATGAGGGGGCGGCCTACGAGCAGTACTTC. Together with reference TRBV5-6 and TRBJ2-7, the CDR3 gives the full variable domain: DAGVTQSPTHLIKTRGQQVTLRCSPKSGHDTVSWYQQALGQGPQFIFQYYEEEERQRGNFPDRFSGHQFPNYSSELNVNALLLGDSALYLCASSLDEGAAYEQYFGPGTRLTVT.

This chain connects TRBV14 to TRBJ2-1, with TRBD2 matching 15 bases. Germline trimming cut 1 base from V and 7 bases from J; bases unmatched to any gene: 5. Germline CDR1 SGHDN, CDR2 FVKESK. The CDR3 has 17 residues. DNA for the CDR3: TGTGCCAGCAGCCAAGGAGCCGGGACTAGCGGGGGGAATGAGCAGTTCTTC. It is translated as CASSQGAGTSGGNEQFF.

The chain uses TRBV19 and TRBJ2-6, with a possible D match to TRBD2 (6 bases). This CDR3 has 14 amino acids. The ends were cut back, 7 bases at V and 0 bases at J, with 7 bases in the middle. Germline V gene sequence: CDR1 LNHDA, CDR2 SQIVND (reference sequence). The chain's CDR3 is CASNGGSGANVLTF. The CDR3 DNA is TGTGCCAGTAACGGGGGCTCTGGGGCCAACGTCCTGACTTTC.

As regards this clone: A read error may be the cause here, since a much bigger clone is one base away. The same CDR3 arises from other DNA sequences in this sample as well. The V gene is TRBV9, the J gene TRBJ2-3; D remains ambiguous. This CDR3 is built from 15 residues. The germline V and J ends were trimmed by 0 bases and 0 bases, with 8 bases remaining between them. In germline, CDR1 is SGDLS, CDR2 YYNGEE. The chain's CDR3 is CASSVGLTSTDTQYF. The CDR3 DNA reads TGTGCCAGCAGCGTAGGACTCACTAGCACAGATACGCAGTATTTT.